Described below is a single TCR beta chain sequence and its context. Its target is not known. The CDR3 totals 13 residues. Looked up from germline, CDR1 is SQVTM and CDR2 is ANQGSEA. Naive CD8+ T cells displayed a CD45RO-CCR7+CD27+CD95- phenotype. These data belong to a study of CXCR3-negative and CXCR3-positive naive CD8 T cells. Whole-study results and caveats: TRB CDR3 hydrophobicity was greater in CXCR3-positive naive cells than in CXCR3-negative naive cells.

All TRB cDNA libraries came from 5' RACE performed with UMI labels. TCRdb re-called the 5' RACE reads; one entry per CDR3 protein, DNA not given. The table for this sample gives some 130,000 distinct CDR3 sequences. Sequenced: naive CXCR3- CD8+ T cells from blood. The subset was: CD45RO-CCR7+CD27+CD95- naive CD8+ T cells lacking CXCR3 (TNR3-). This TCR was sampled from a human donor in good health. Some clones in this sample may be carry-over from other donors' samples. The rearrangement joins TRBV29-1 to TRBJ2-7; TCRdb returns TRBD2, unconfirmable since there is no DNA. The chain's CDR3 is CSVEGRTLGEQYF.